The present T cell receptor beta chain was sequenced within a study of post-analysis software for immune sequencing data. Points from the study as a whole: In patients, TRBV5-6, TRBV5-1 and TRBV20-1 belonged to five TRBV segments found more frequently than in controls.

In its sample, this clonotype was seen a few times. The target antigen is unknown. The germline V and J ends were trimmed by 5 bases and 2 bases, with 12 bases remaining between them. The germline V gene has CDR1 DFQATT and CDR2 SNEGSKA (reference sequence). CDR3 length equals 13 residues. Included in the TCR beta cDNA libraries were unique molecular identifiers. Each CDR3 protein gets one entry after TCRdb re-called the PCR reads with MiXCR. The data contain about 260,000 distinct CDR3 sequences, 36% of them singletons. This TCR derives from a girl aged 10-17 years with multiple sclerosis. Material for sequencing was blood. This sequence joins TRBV20-1 and TRBJ1-2; possible D gene TRBD1, 6 bases. The CDR3 DNA follows: TGCAGTGCTGGGATTCAGGGGAACTATGGCTACACCTTC. This translates into CSAGIQGNYGYTF.